The 18 T cell receptor beta chains in this list originate from one sample, sequenced in a study of blood T cell repertoires in COVID-19. Produced via immunoSEQ multiplex PCR; TCRdb's table is partial and in-frame only. The sample contains some 150,000 clones, about 87% of which appear only once. Sample: peripheral blood. The receptors derive from a man younger than 35 with active or convalescent COVID-19.

J is TRBJ1-1 and V is TRBV18; 7 bases fit TRBD1. The V gene end was trimmed by 5 bases and the J gene end by 0 bases; junction bases not matched to a gene: 6. The CDR3 loop spans 15 amino acids. Germline assignment: CDR1 KGHSH and CDR2 LQKENI. The CDR3 protein is CASSTYGTVNTEAFF. DNA for the CDR3: TGTGCCAGCTCAACGTATGGGACAGTGAACACTGAAGCTTTCTTT.

V usage is TRBV19 and J usage is TRBJ2-3; possibly TRBD1 for D (7 bases). This CDR3 is 15 amino acids long. CDR1 and CDR2 from the germline V gene are LNHDA and SQIVND (reference sequence). V dropped 5 bases and J dropped 5 bases, with 17 bases sitting between them. The CDR3 sequence: CASSSADRRGDTQYF. In DNA, the CDR3 is TGTGCCAGTAGTTCAGCGGACAGGCGGGGAGATACGCAGTATTTT.

The chain combines TRBV6-1 with TRBJ2-7; perhaps TRBD2 as D (6 bases). The CDR3 sequence is 13 residues long. Trimming took 2 bases from V and 5 from J, leaving 10 bases between them. Germline CDR1 MNHNS, CDR2 SASEGT. CDR3 loop: CASSESGGNEQYV. The CDR3 nucleotides are TGTGCCAGCAGTGAAAGTGGGGGGAACGAGCAGTACGTC.

The CDR3 region is CASSYREAGLYEQYV. The CDR3 bases are TGTGCCAGCAGTTACCGGGAAGCGGGGTTATACGAGCAGTACGTC. The chain links TRBV6-6 to TRBJ2-7, with 7 bases fitting TRBD2. The germline gives CDR1 MNHNY, CDR2 SVGAGI (reference sequence). This CDR3 spans 15 amino acids. With 2 bases clipped from V and 4 bases from J, the junction kept 8 bases outside the gene matches.

The J gene is TRBJ2-1, the V gene TRBV21-1; the D call of TRBD2 is as the table states it, not checked on the DNA. TRBV21-1 counts as a pseudogene. This CDR3 has 14 residues. Written as DNA, the CDR3 is TGTGCCAGCAGACTCACTAGCGGGAGTAATGAGCAGTTCTTC. Protein sequence: CASRLTSGSNEQFF.

In the case of this clone: Its ends do not fully match the called genes, so a read error is possible. V and J are TRBV3-1 (or the pseudogene TRBV3-2) and TRBJ2-3, with D unclear. CDR1 is LGHDT and CDR2 is YNNKEL in the germline V gene (reference sequence). This CDR3 is built from 15 residues. The CDR3 nucleotides read TGTGCCAGCAGCCAAGGGTACCAGAGCACAGATACACAGTATTTT. Residues: CASSQGYQSTDTQYF.

The genes are TRBV19 and TRBJ2-3, with D perhaps TRBD2 (5 bases). This CDR3 comprises 15 residues. Trimming cost V 1 base and J 2 bases, with 10 bases left between them. Germline assignment: CDR1 LNHDA and CDR2 SQIVND (reference sequence). Here the CDR3 reads CASSIARGSTDTQYF. In nucleotides, the CDR3 is TGTGCCAGTAGTATAGCCCGGGGATCCACAGATACGCAGTATTTT.

The chain employs TRBV29-1 and TRBJ2-5, with D hard to call. The V gene's germline CDR1 is SQVTM and CDR2 ANQGSEA. Trimming took 3 bases from V and 1 from J, leaving 12 bases between them. The CDR3 consists of 14 residues. Here the CDR3 DNA reads TGCAGCGTTGAGCCGAGAGGATCCCAAGAGACCCAGTACTTC. It yields the protein CSVEPRGSQETQYF.

This chain uses TRBV5-5 with TRBJ2-1; 13 nucleotides agree with TRBD2. Germline V gene lookup returns CDR1 SGHKS and CDR2 YYEKEE (reference sequence). The junction had 3 bases not matched to a gene; V was cut back by 5 bases and J by 1 base. The CDR3 spans 16 residues. CDR3 DNA sequence: TGTGCCAGCAGGGGACTAGCGGGAATATCCTACAATGAGCAGTTCTTC. Amino acid sequence: CASRGLAGISYNEQFF.

The V and J genes are TRBV4-3 and TRBJ2-7, with a possible D match to TRBD2 (6 bases). Trimming removed 2 bases from V and 3 bases from J, with 14 bases in between. Germline V gives CDR1 LGHNA, CDR2 YSLEER. The CDR3 length is 15 residues. CDR3 nucleotides: TGCGCCAGCAGCCAAATAGGGGTCGGGGGCTACGAGCAGTACTTC. It specifies CASSQIGVGGYEQYF.

The chain recombines TRBV28 with TRBJ1-5, with TRBD1 as a possible D gene (6 bases). This CDR3 region has 15 residues. Germline assignment: CDR1 MDHEN and CDR2 SYDVKM. V lost 5 bases, J lost 4 bases, and 15 bases lay in between. CDR3 in amino acids: CASSPPQGMNQPQHF. CDR3 DNA sequence: TGTGCCAGCAGTCCCCCGCAGGGGATGAATCAGCCCCAGCATTTT.

CDR3 sequence: CASQKKRGRHAGNTIYF. The CDR3 coding sequence is TGTGCCAGCCAAAAAAAAAGGGGCAGACATGCTGGAAACACCATATATTTT. The chain joins TRBV6-4 to TRBJ1-3, with D tentatively TRBD1 (5 bases). Germline V gives CDR1 MRHNA, CDR2 SNTAGT. Trimming pared 8 bases from V and 2 bases from J, leaving 22 bases between. The CDR3 runs to 17 residues.

This chain links TRBV5-1 with TRBJ1-1, with unresolved D. Per the germline V gene, CDR1 is SGHRS and CDR2 is YFSETQ. This CDR3 region has 13 residues. The V and J ends lost 4 bases and 1 base respectively, with 8 bases between them. The CDR3 loop reads CASSKNTNTEAFF. For the CDR3, the DNA is TGCGCCAGCAGCAAAAACACGAACACTGAAGCTTTCTTT. Drawing the rest from reference TRBV5-1 and TRBJ1-1, the complete variable domain is KAGVTQTPRYLIKTRGQQVTLSCSPISGHRSVSWYQQTPGQGLQFLFEYFSETQRNKGNFPGRFSGRQFSNSRSEMNVSTLELGDSALYLCASSKNTNTEAFFGQGTRLTVV.

The chain couples TRBV7-9 to TRBJ1-5; D unresolved. V lost 1 base, J lost 4 bases, and 11 bases lay in between. Germline V gene sequence: CDR1 SEHNR, CDR2 FQNEAQ (reference sequence). The CDR3 runs 15 residues. CDR3 sequence reads: CASSLDGRTNQPQHF. Written as DNA, the CDR3 is TGTGCCAGCAGCTTAGATGGCAGAACAAATCAGCCCCAGCATTTT.

This chain connects TRBV11-2 to TRBJ1-1, with D hard to call. V was shortened by 3 bases and J by 3 bases, with 5 bases between the two germline ends. Germline V gene data show CDR1 as SGHAT and CDR2 as FQNNGV. This CDR3 has 12 residues. The CDR3 loop is CASSLRDTEAFF. For the CDR3, the DNA is TGTGCCAGCAGCTTGCGGGACACTGAAGCTTTCTTT.

The rearrangement joins TRBV7-2 to TRBJ2-1; 10 bases are a match to TRBD2. CDR1 SGHTA and CDR2 FQGNSA come from the germline V gene. This CDR3 contains 15 residues. Trimming removed 4 bases from V and 8 bases from J; junction bases left unmatched: 8. The CDR3 coding sequence is TGTGCCAGCAGCTCCGTAGCGGGAGGTTTATATGAGCAGTTCTTC. Protein sequence: CASSSVAGGLYEQFF.

The chain joins TRBV2 to TRBJ1-1; no clear D. Germline V gene data show CDR1 as SNHLY and CDR2 as FYNNEI. Trimming took 7 bases from V and 8 from J, leaving 17 bases between them. There are 13 residues in the CDR3. For the CDR3, the DNA is TGTGCCAGCAAGGTATCGCGGATAGTAGAAGCTTTCTTT. Translating gives CASKVSRIVEAFF.

The V gene is TRBV9, the J gene TRBJ1-2; 10 bases are shared with TRBD1. Germline CDR1 is SGDLS and CDR2 is YYNGEE. There are 15 residues in the CDR3. V was pared by 4 bases and J by 6 bases, with 9 bases of the junction left unmatched. DNA of the CDR3: TGTGCCAGCAGCACCCGACAGGGGGCCTCTAATGGCTACACCTTC. Translated: CASSTRQGASNGYTF. Full variable domain (missing parts from reference TRBV9 and TRBJ1-2): DSGVTQTPKHLITATGQRVTLRCSPRSGDLSVYWYQQSLDQGLQFLIQYYNGEERAKGNILERFSAQQFPDLHSELNLSSLELGDSALYFCASSTRQGASNGYTFGSGTRLTVV.